The clone carrying this T cell receptor beta chain was detected a few times. These data originate in a study of patients and donors after allogeneic stem cell transplantation. TCRdb analysed the RT-PCR reads with MiXCR anew, one entry per CDR3 protein. This sample carries about a million distinct CDR3 sequences, approximately 18% of them seen once, and the ten largest clones take around 6%. The receptor's source is a human donor who was either an allogeneic HSCT recipient or a stem cell or donor lymphocyte infusion donor (not recorded which). It is not recorded whose cells these are; they may come from a transplant donor. The specimen sequenced was blood, either unsorted or a sorted T cell fraction (not recorded which).

The DNA for the CDR3 is TGTGCCACCAGCGGGTGGGACAGGGGTTACGGCTACACCTTC. It encodes CATSGWDRGYGYTF. The rearrangement links TRBV15 to TRBJ1-2, with 10 bases matching TRBD1. V dropped 5 bases and J dropped 8; count of bases not matched to a gene: 8. The CDR3 covers 14 residues. CDR1 is LNHNV and CDR2 is YYDKDF in the germline V gene (reference sequence).